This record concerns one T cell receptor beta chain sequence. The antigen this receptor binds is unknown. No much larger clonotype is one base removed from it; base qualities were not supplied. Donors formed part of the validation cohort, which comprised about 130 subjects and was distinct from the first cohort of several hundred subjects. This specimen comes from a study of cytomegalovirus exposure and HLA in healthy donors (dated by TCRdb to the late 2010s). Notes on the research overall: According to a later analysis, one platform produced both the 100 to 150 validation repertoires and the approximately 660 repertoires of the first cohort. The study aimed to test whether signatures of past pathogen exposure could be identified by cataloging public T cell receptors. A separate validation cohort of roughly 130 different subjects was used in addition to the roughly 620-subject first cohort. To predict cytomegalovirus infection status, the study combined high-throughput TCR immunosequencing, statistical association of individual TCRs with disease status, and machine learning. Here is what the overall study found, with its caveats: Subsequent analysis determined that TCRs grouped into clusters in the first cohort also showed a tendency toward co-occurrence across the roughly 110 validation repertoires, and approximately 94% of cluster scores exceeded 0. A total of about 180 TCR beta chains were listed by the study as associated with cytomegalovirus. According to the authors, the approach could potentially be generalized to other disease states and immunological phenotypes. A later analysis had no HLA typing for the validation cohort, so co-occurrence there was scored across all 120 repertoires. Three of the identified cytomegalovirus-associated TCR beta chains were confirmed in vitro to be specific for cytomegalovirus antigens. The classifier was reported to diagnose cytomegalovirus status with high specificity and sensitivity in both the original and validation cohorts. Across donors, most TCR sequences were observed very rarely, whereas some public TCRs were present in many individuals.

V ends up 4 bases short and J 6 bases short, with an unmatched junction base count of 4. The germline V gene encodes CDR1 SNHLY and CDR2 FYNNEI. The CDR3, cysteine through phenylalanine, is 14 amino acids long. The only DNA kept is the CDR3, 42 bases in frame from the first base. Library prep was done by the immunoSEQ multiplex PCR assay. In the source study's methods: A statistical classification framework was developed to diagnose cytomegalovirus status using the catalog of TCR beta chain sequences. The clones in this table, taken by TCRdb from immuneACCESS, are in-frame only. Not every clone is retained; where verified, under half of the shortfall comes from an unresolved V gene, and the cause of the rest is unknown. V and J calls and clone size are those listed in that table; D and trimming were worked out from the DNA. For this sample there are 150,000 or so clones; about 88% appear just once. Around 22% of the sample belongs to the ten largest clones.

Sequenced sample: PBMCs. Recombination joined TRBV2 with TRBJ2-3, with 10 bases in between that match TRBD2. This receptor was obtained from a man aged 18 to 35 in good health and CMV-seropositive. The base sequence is TGTGCCAGCAGTGGTATAGCGGGAGGTGATACGCAGTATTTT. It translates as CASSGIAGGDTQYF.